Detailed here is one T cell receptor beta chain. Antigen specificity is unknown. Time point given: 20-29 weeks after completion of therapy. Germline V gene lookup returns CDR1 SGHAT and CDR2 FQNNGV. The V and J ends lost 0 bases and 5 bases, in that order; junction bases with no gene match: 4. The length of the CDR3 is 15 residues. Produced via immunoSEQ multiplex PCR; TCRdb's table is partial and in-frame only. The sample shows about 3,600 clones, about 69% of them seen only once. The source of the sample is a study of T cell therapy after organ transplantation. The rearrangement joins TRBV11-2 to TRBJ2-1; 7 bases agree with TRBD1. The TCR sequence derives from a human patient who had received a solid organ transplant and had CMV disease. The graft donor may have contributed some T cells. The specimen comprised CD8+ T cells from blood, sampled after autologous CMV-specific T cell therapy. The chain's CDR3 is CASSLDDRVHNEQFF. Written as DNA, the CDR3 is TGTGCCAGCAGCTTAGACGACAGGGTACACAATGAGCAGTTCTTC. Complete variable domain (other parts from reference TRBV11-2 and TRBJ2-1): EAGVAQSPRYKIIEKRQSVAFWCNPISGHATLYWYQQILGQGPKLLIQFQNNGVVDDSQLPKDRFSAERLKGVDSTLKIQPAKLEDSAVYLCASSLDDRVHNEQFFGPGTRLTVL.